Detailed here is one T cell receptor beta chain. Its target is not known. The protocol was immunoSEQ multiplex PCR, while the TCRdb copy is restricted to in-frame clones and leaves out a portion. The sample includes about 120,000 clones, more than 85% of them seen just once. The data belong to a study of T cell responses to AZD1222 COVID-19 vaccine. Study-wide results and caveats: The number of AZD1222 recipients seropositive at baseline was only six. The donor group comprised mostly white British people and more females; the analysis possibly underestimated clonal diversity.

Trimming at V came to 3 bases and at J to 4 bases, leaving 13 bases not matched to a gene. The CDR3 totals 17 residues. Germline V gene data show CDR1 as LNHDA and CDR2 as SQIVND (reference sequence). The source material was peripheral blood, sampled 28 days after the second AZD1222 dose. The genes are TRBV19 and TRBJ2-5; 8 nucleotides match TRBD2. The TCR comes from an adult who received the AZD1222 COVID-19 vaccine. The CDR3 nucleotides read TGTGCCAGTAGTATCCCCAGAGGCGGGAGGTACACAGAGACCCAGTACTTC. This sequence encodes CASSIPRGGRYTETQYF.